Each of the 29 T cell receptor beta chains below was sequenced from the same sample in a study of T-cell reconstitution after alpha-beta-depleted transplantation in children. This sample's TCRbeta library carried unique molecular identifier barcodes. TCRdb re-derived calls from the PCR reads in MiXCR, one entry per CDR3 protein. Of about 500,000 distinct CDR3 sequences detected, approximately 32% appear once; the ten largest clones hold roughly 2.5%. This material consisted of PBMCs from the stem cell graft donor, taken from the stem cell graft. The receptors shown here come from a human donor who donated a stem cell graft to a child with aplastic anemia.

The rearrangement uses TRBV5-1 and TRBJ2-1; D remains unclear. The V gene lost 4 bases and the J gene lost 3 bases, with 14 bases spanning the gap. CDR1 SGHRS and CDR2 YFSETQ come from the germline V gene. The CDR3 length is 15 residues. CDR3 residues: CASSISPSGYNEQFF. CDR3 in DNA: TGCGCCAGCAGCATTAGTCCCTCGGGCTACAATGAGCAGTTCTTC.

This chain connects TRBV20-1 to TRBJ1-1; D is undetermined. Germline V gene sequence: CDR1 DFQATT, CDR2 SNEGSKA (reference sequence). V was pared by 6 bases and J by 0 bases, with 14 bases between. The CDR3 length is 14 residues. CDR3 amino acids: CSAPGGRVNTEAFF. The CDR3 DNA reads TGCAGTGCCCCCGGTGGACGGGTGAACACTGAAGCTTTCTTT.

There are a few counts of this clonotype. The CDR3 sequence is CSVEEGAGELFF. The CDR3 DNA reads TGCAGCGTTGAAGAGGGTGCCGGGGAGCTGTTTTTT. The chain links TRBV29-1 to TRBJ2-2, with D uncertain. The CDR3 is made up of 12 amino acids. Germline-derived CDR1 and CDR2 are SQVTM and ANQGSEA. V lost 0 bases and J lost 6, with 5 bases in between.

This clonotype was counted between two and nine times. The chain recombines TRBV12-3 or TRBV12-4 with TRBJ2-5; D might be TRBD2 (6 bases). With 5 bases removed from V and 3 bases from J, the gap between germline ends came to 16 bases. This CDR3 spans 15 amino acids. CDR3 nucleotides: TGTGCCAGCAGTACCGGGACTCAAAACGAAGAGACCCAGTACTTC. Translating it yields CASSTGTQNEETQYF.

This rearrangement joins TRBV28 to TRBJ1-6; D perhaps matches TRBD1 (5 bases). Trimming took off 1 base at V and 6 bases at J, with 13 bases between the two ends. The CDR3 is 16 residues long. Looked up from germline, CDR1 is MDHEN and CDR2 is SYDVKM. In DNA form, the CDR3 reads TGTGCCAGCAGTTTATATACGGGGGTTGGTAATTCACCCCTCCACTTT. It specifies CASSLYTGVGNSPLHF.

V usage is TRBV7-2 and J usage is TRBJ1-5, with D maybe TRBD1 (5 bases). V was clipped by 1 base and J by 4 bases, with 8 bases between them. CDR1 SGHTA and CDR2 FQGNSA come from the germline V gene. The CDR3 runs 14 residues. CDR3 bases: TGTGCCAGCAGCTTAGGACAGCCTAATCAGCCCCAGCATTTT. Translated: CASSLGQPNQPQHF.

Here the CDR3 reads CASSPESRAPAAQHF. The CDR3 nucleotides read TGTGCCAGCAGCCCGGAAAGCCGGGCCCCCGCGGCCCAGCATTTT. The J gene is TRBJ1-5, the V gene TRBV21-1; TRBD1, the table's D call, was not compared with the DNA. TRBV21-1 corresponds to a pseudogene. The CDR3 consists of 15 residues.

The V and J genes are TRBV9 and TRBJ1-2; weak D call: TRBD1 (5 bases). Germline V gene sequence: CDR1 SGDLS, CDR2 YYNGEE. The V end was cut by 3 bases, the J end by 6 bases, with 18 bases between. The CDR3 contains 15 residues. The CDR3 DNA is TGTGCCAGCAGCGATCCGGCCGGGACCGACGATGGCTACACCTTC. As protein: CASSDPAGTDDGYTF.

This clonotype has just a few counts. The V and J genes are TRBV12-3 or TRBV12-4 and TRBJ1-3, with D uncertain. V lost 4 bases and J 0 bases, leaving 7 bases between the germline ends. The length of the CDR3 is 14 residues. The chain's CDR3 is CASSSEGSGNTIYF. CDR3 DNA sequence: TGTGCCAGCAGTTCAGAGGGCTCTGGAAACACCATATATTTT.

V and J are TRBV28 and TRBJ1-1; no clear D gene. Germline CDR1 is MDHEN and CDR2 is SYDVKM. Trimming stripped 4 bases from V and 10 bases from J, with 13 bases between. CDR3 length equals 12 residues. This CDR3 reads CASSSSLSRAFF. As DNA, the CDR3 is TGTGCCAGCAGTTCCTCACTAAGTAGAGCTTTCTTT.

The rearrangement links TRBV7-9 to TRBJ2-3; TRBD2 might be the D (6 bases). V was pared by 1 base and J by 2 bases, with 10 bases between. From germline, CDR1 is SEHNR and CDR2 FQNEAQ (reference sequence). This CDR3 spans 15 amino acids. The CDR3 region has the DNA TGTGCCAGCAGCTTAGTACTAGCTGACACAGATACGCAGTATTTT. It translates to CASSLVLADTDTQYF.

The chain recombines TRBV4-3 with TRBJ2-5; D possibly corresponds to TRBD1 (5 bases). The CDR3 is 16 amino acids. Trimming shortened V by 2 bases and J by 2 bases, and 15 bases separated the two germline ends. CDR1 is LGHNA and CDR2 is YSLEER in the germline V gene. The CDR3 DNA follows: TGCGCCAGCAGCCAACAACATTCAGGGTCTCAAGAGACCCAGTACTTC. Amino acids: CASSQQHSGSQETQYF.

The chain joins TRBV3-1 to TRBJ2-2, with D maybe TRBD1 (6 bases). This CDR3 spans 14 amino acids. V was cut by 7 bases and J by 5 bases, with 14 bases left in between. The germline gives CDR1 LGHDT, CDR2 YNNKEL (reference sequence). The CDR3 loop reads CASTLDRITGELFF. CDR3 coding DNA: TGTGCCAGCACCCTGGACAGAATTACCGGGGAGCTGTTTTTT.

This clonotype was counted many times. The CDR3 is CASSPPRLARTDTQYF. Here the CDR3 DNA reads TGTGCCAGCTCACCACCGCGTCTGGCCCGCACAGATACGCAGTATTTT. The chain couples TRBV18 to TRBJ2-3; no reliable D call. This CDR3 spans 16 amino acids. V dropped 0 bases and J dropped 1 base, with 11 bases sitting between them. The germline CDR1 and CDR2 sequences are KGHSH and LQKENI.

The chain links TRBV7-2 to TRBJ2-7, with 7 nucleotides matching TRBD1. The CDR3 runs 21 residues. Trimming removed 2 bases from V and 3 bases from J; junction bases left unmatched: 25. Germline-derived CDR1 and CDR2 are SGHTA and FQGNSA. CDR3 coding DNA: TGTGCCAGCAGCTTACGAACCTACAGGGGTCTAGAGGGAGTCGTAATCTACGAGCAGTACGTC. Its protein product is CASSLRTYRGLEGVVIYEQYV.

The gene calls are TRBV11-2 and TRBJ1-1; 8 bases fit TRBD1. J lost 2 bases, V lost 5 bases, and 13 bases had no gene match. Per germline, CDR1 SGHAT and CDR2 FQNNGV. The CDR3 extends over 17 amino acids. In nucleotides, the CDR3 is TGTGCCAGCAGCGCCCTCCGGGACAGGATAATTAACACTGAAGCTTTCTTT. Protein: CASSALRDRIINTEAFF. Based on the CDR3 plus reference TRBV11-2 and TRBJ1-1, the full variable domain is EAGVAQSPRYKIIEKRQSVAFWCNPISGHATLYWYQQILGQGPKLLIQFQNNGVVDDSQLPKDRFSAERLKGVDSTLKIQPAKLEDSAVYLCASSALRDRIINTEAFFGQGTRLTVV.

This clonotype has a handful of counts. The V gene is TRBV6-5, the J gene TRBJ1-1; D call uncertain. This CDR3 region has 14 residues. V was clipped by 4 bases and J by 1 base, with 10 bases between them. Germline values: CDR1 MNHEY, CDR2 SVGAGI. CDR3: CASSSSAGNTEAFF. In DNA, the CDR3 is TGTGCCAGCAGTTCCTCAGCGGGGAACACTGAAGCTTTCTTT.

V and J are TRBV28 and TRBJ1-4; 9 nucleotides match TRBD1. V shed 5 bases and J 8 bases; nucleotides not matched to a gene: 6. CDR1 is MDHEN, CDR2 SYDVKM, per germline. The CDR3 is 14 residues long. DNA of the CDR3: TGTGCCAGCAGTCAAGACAGGGGGGACGAAAAACTGTTTTTT. Translated: CASSQDRGDEKLFF.

The rearrangement joins TRBV30 to TRBJ1-1, with D possibly matching TRBD1 (5 bases). Trimming stripped 2 bases from V and 1 base from J, with 8 bases between. Germline CDR1 is GTSNPN and CDR2 is SVGIG (reference sequence). This CDR3 is 13 amino acids long. Here the CDR3 reads CAWSRQGNTEAFF. For the CDR3, the DNA is TGTGCCTGGAGTCGGCAGGGGAACACTGAAGCTTTCTTT.

The genes are TRBV25-1 and TRBJ2-7; the D gene is possibly TRBD1 (8 bases). The CDR3 is 17 residues long. CDR1 is MGHDK and CDR2 is SYGVNS in the germline V gene. V dropped 8 bases and J dropped 2 bases, with 25 bases sitting between them. This CDR3 is CASLGQGSSGGAYEQYF. CDR3 DNA sequence: TGTGCCAGCCTCGGACAGGGAAGCTCGGGGGGAGCCTACGAGCAGTACTTC.

The chain employs TRBV20-1 and TRBJ2-7; TRBD2 matches 12 bases. Germline V gene sequence: CDR1 DFQATT, CDR2 SNEGSKA (reference sequence). The CDR3 runs to 15 residues. V lost 2 bases and J lost 7; bases outside the gene matches: 9. The chain's CDR3 is CSARLLAGGPTEQYF. For the CDR3, the DNA is TGCAGTGCTAGATTACTAGCGGGAGGCCCTACGGAGCAGTACTTC.

The V and J genes are TRBV25-1 and TRBJ2-2, with D possibly being TRBD1 (5 bases). Germline-derived CDR1 and CDR2 are MGHDK and SYGVNS. V gave up 4 bases and J gave up 0 bases, with 18 bases separating them. This CDR3 spans 18 amino acids. The chain's CDR3 is CASSGAPGAGSNTGELFF. CDR3 DNA sequence: TGTGCCAGCAGTGGCGCGCCTGGGGCAGGGTCGAACACCGGGGAGCTGTTTTTT.

The chain couples TRBV7-2 to TRBJ2-1; TRBD2 agrees at 9 bases. Germline CDR1 and CDR2: SGHTA and FQGNSA. J lost 7 bases, V lost 0 bases, and 10 bases had no gene match. This CDR3 is built from 17 residues. This chain's CDR3 is CASSLAFGLAGRNEQFF. In DNA form, the CDR3 reads TGTGCCAGCAGCTTAGCGTTTGGCCTAGCGGGAAGAAATGAGCAGTTCTTC. Complete variable domain (other parts from reference TRBV7-2 and TRBJ2-1): GAGVSQSPSNKVTEKGKDVELRCDPISGHTALYWYRQSLGQGLEFLIYFQGNSAPDKSGLPSDRFSAERTGGSVSTLTIQRTQQEDSAVYLCASSLAFGLAGRNEQFFGPGTRLTVL.

The genes are TRBV18 and TRBJ1-4; D is unclear. Trimming left V 3 bases short and J 5 bases short, with 4 bases between. The CDR3 has 12 residues. Germline-derived CDR1 and CDR2 are KGHSH and LQKENI. CDR3: CASSPQNEKLFF. CDR3 bases: TGTGCCAGCTCACCCCAGAATGAAAAACTGTTTTTT.

The chain couples TRBV5-1 to TRBJ1-1; no clear D. This CDR3 contains 13 residues. CDR1 and CDR2 from the germline V gene are SGHRS and YFSETQ. The V and J ends lost 2 bases and 1 base respectively, with 6 bases between them. CDR3: CASSLEENTEAFF. DNA for the CDR3: TGCGCCAGCAGCTTAGAAGAGAACACTGAAGCTTTCTTT.

This chain connects TRBV7-2 to TRBJ2-7; no clear D. The CDR3 consists of 14 residues. Between the trimmed V and J ends, which lost 1 base and 0 bases, there was a span of 7 bases. From germline, CDR1 is SGHTA and CDR2 FQGNSA. The CDR3 DNA follows: TGTGCCAGCAGCTTAGACCACGGCTCCTACGAGCAGTACGTC. This gives the protein CASSLDHGSYEQYV.

J is TRBJ1-6 and V is TRBV6-1; 7 bases are a match to TRBD1. The CDR3 spans 15 residues. Germline trimming cut 8 bases from V and 0 bases from J; bases unmatched to any gene: 4. Germline V gene sequence: CDR1 MNHNS, CDR2 SASEGT. The CDR3: CASGGQNSYNSPLHF. In nucleotides, the CDR3 is TGTGCCAGCGGGGGACAGAACTCCTATAATTCACCCCTCCACTTT.

This clonotype was seen a handful of times. This chain joins TRBV20-1 and TRBJ2-1; D is unresolved. V was clipped by 0 bases and J by 5 bases, with 20 bases between them. The CDR3 length is 17 residues. Germline CDR1 DFQATT, CDR2 SNEGSKA (reference sequence). The CDR3 nucleotides are TGCAGTGCTAGAGACCATTTAGTAAGCTGGACGAACAATGAGCAGTTCTTC. Its protein product is CSARDHLVSWTNNEQFF.

V and J are TRBV20-1 and TRBJ1-1; D perhaps matches TRBD1 (6 bases). Deletions cut 5 bases from V and 4 bases from J, with 17 bases between. The CDR3 extends over 14 amino acids. The germline V gene encodes CDR1 DFQATT and CDR2 SNEGSKA (reference sequence). The CDR3 DNA sequence: TGCAGTGCTGATATACAGGTAGGGGGCACTGAAGCTTTCTTT. Translation: CSADIQVGGTEAFF.